This T cell receptor (beta chain) was documented in a study of shared clonotypes between healthy human individuals. Each PCR replicate from the sorted subsets contained 150 to 250 ng DNA, which is 30,000 or so T cell genomes. Sequencing used immunoSEQ multiplex PCR; TCRdb keeps in-frame clones, though not all of them. The sample records about 1.5 million clones, roughly 96% being singletons. Study-wide results and limits: Sampling covered blood only; tissue repertoires likely differ.

This clone has a single count. Its antigen remains unidentified. The CDR3 is made up of 11 amino acids. Between the trimmed V and J ends, which lost 7 bases and 3 bases, there was a span of 9 bases. CDR1 and CDR2 (germline): DFQATT, SNEGSKA (reference sequence). The chain links TRBV20-1 to TRBJ2-5, with D possibly TRBD2 on 6 matching bases. The TCR comes from a man younger than 40 in good health. The sequencing sample was made of naive CD4+ T cells sorted from blood. Regarding subset: CD45RA+ positively selected. CDR3 amino acids: CSGASEETQYF. The DNA for the CDR3 is TGCAGTGGGGCTAGCGAAGAGACCCAGTACTTC.